These T cell receptor beta chains were read from a single sample in a study of post-analysis software for immune sequencing data. TCRdb called the PCR reads again in MiXCR, with one record for every CDR3 protein. The sample comprises some 890,000 distinct CDR3 sequences, under 70% of which are singletons, and over 4% rests with the top ten. The sample comprised blood. These receptors originate from a girl under 18 with multiple sclerosis. Both conserved end residues are part of each CDR3. A D gene is named only where the DNA matches it firmly. Rows give clone size only sometimes, using once, few, many, or a class for an expanded clone.

V,D,length,size,J,DNA,CDR3
TRBV14,.,14,once,TRBJ2-7,TGTGCCAGCAGCCAAGGGAAGGGGATCTACGAGCAGTACTTC,CASSQGKGIYEQYF
TRBV15,.,14,.,TRBJ1-1,TGTGCCACCAGTGAGGGAGGGGCGATTACGGAGGCTTTCTTT,CATSEGGAITEAFF
TRBV20-1,.,14,.,TRBJ2-7,TGCAGTGCTCCACCCGCGGGCAGGGCCTACGAGCAGTACTTC,CSAPPAGRAYEQYF
TRBV7-3,.,14,.,TRBJ2-3,TGTGCCAGCACGGAACGGGGCCCCACAGGTACGCAGTATTTT,CASTERGPTGTQYF
TRBV12-3/TRBV12-4,.,14,.,TRBJ2-5,TGTGCCAGCGGCTTAGAAGGCTACCGGGAGACCCAGTACTTC,CASGLEGYRETQYF
TRBV5-1,TRBD1,14,.,TRBJ1-2,TGCGCCAGCAGACAACAGGGGGTCGGCTATGGCTACACCTTC,CASRQQGVGYGYTF
TRBV20-1,.,13,few,TRBJ2-7,TGCAGTGCTCGGGACATCCCTTCCTACGAGCAGTACTTC,CSARDIPSYEQYF
TRBV20-1,.,12,.,TRBJ1-2,TGCAGTGCTGGTACAGGGAACTATGGCTACACCTTC,CSAGTGNYGYTF
TRBV2,TRBD1,14,.,TRBJ2-7,TGTGCCAGCATGGCGGGACAGGGGCCCTACGAGCAGTACTTC,CASMAGQGPYEQYF
TRBV27,.,12,.,TRBJ1-2,TGTGCCAGCAAAATGTCGGGATATGGCTACACCTTC,CASKMSGYGYTF
TRBV6-5,TRBD1,16,.,TRBJ1-2,TGTGCCAGCAGTTACTCGAGACAGGGGAGAAAATATGGCTACACCTTC,CASSYSRQGRKYGYTF
TRBV20-1,.,15,few,TRBJ2-7,TGCAGTGCTAGATACCCGGAGCGGGCGACCTACGAGCAGTACTTC,CSARYPERATYEQYF
TRBV18,TRBD2,16,.,TRBJ2-7,TGTGCCAGCTCACCTCAAGCGGGAGGTAGCTCCTACGAGCAGTACTTC,CASSPQAGGSSYEQYF
TRBV7-2,.,14,.,TRBJ1-2,TGTGCCAGCAGCCGCGAGGGGACTAACTATGGCTACACCTTC,CASSREGTNYGYTF
TRBV20-1,TRBD1,19,.,TRBJ2-7,TGCAGTGCTAGCGGCCCAGGACAGGGGGCCGGTTGGTACTCCTACGAGCAGTACTTC,CSASGPGQGAGWYSYEQYF
TRBV6-2/TRBV6-3,.,12,.,TRBJ2-1,TGTGCCAGCAGTCTACAGGGACATGAGCAGTTCTTC,CASSLQGHEQFF
TRBV4-1,TRBD1,16,once,TRBJ2-3,TGCGCCAGCAGCCAAGCGGACAGGGGATTCACAGATACGCAGTATTTT,CASSQADRGFTDTQYF
TRBV25-1,TRBD1,14,few,TRBJ2-5,TGTGCCAGCAGCGGACAGGGACCCCAAGAGACCCAGTACTTC,CASSGQGPQETQYF
TRBV2,.,15,.,TRBJ1-2,TGTGCCAGCAGTGAATATGAGGGCATATACTATGGCTACACCTTC,CASSEYEGIYYGYTF
TRBV20-1,.,16,.,TRBJ2-4,TGCAGTGCCTTCGAGGGGCCCTACTCGGCCAAAAACATTCAGTACTTC,CSAFEGPYSAKNIQYF
TRBV7-3,.,15,.,TRBJ2-5,TGTGCCAGCAGCTTATTCTGGGGGAGTAGGGAGACCCAGTACTTC,CASSLFWGSRETQYF
TRBV12-5,.,12,.,TRBJ2-3,TGTGCTAGTGGTTTCTACACAGATACGCAGTATTTT,CASGFYTDTQYF
TRBV2,.,14,.,TRBJ2-7,TGTGCCAGCCCCCCGGGGCCTCATCCCTACGAGCAGTACTTC,CASPPGPHPYEQYF